This T cell receptor (beta chain) was found in a study of blood T cell repertoires in COVID-19 (dated by TCRdb to between 2020 and 2021). Looking at the study overall: Samples covering the acute and convalescent phases of COVID-19 were provided by collaborators in the United States, Italy and Spain. The prospective study material was composed of cDNA or gDNA derived from T cells, B-cell-depleted T cells, or PBMCs. The dataset comprised deeply sampled blood TCRbeta repertoires from subjects exposed to, actively infected with, or recovered from COVID-19. The repertoires were made available in a free public database intended to serve as a resource for research on the immune response to SARS-CoV-2. The samples were drawn from two sources: the first 160 participants of the ongoing ImmuneRACE study, and 1,254 subjects contributed by 6 global collaborators. The sample metadata nearly always contained a de-identified subject ID, COVID-19 status, age in years and sex. Where available, HLA class I and class II types were taken from metadata supplied by the sample provider and were not determined by assay-based typing.

Overall study outcomes, separate from this receptor: The amount of clinical and demographic metadata varied by source and participant and was provided uncurated.

In the prospective study, participants were about 18 to 95 years old, resided in 24 geographic areas of the United States, and were enrolled through a virtual design. To assign participants to cohorts, the prospective study relied on clinical history that participants themselves reported in a screening survey and a study questionnaire. Recovered participants in ImmuneRACE Cohort 3 were defined by two consecutive negative NP/OP PCR tests, clearance by a healthcare professional, or resolution of symptoms. In the prospective study, whole blood, serum and a nasopharyngeal or oropharyngeal swab were collected from each participant by mobile phlebotomists. Over an approximately two-month period, participants in the prospective study had the option of providing additional blood draws and questionnaires. Blood samples from the prospective study were shipped frozen or at room temperature prior to DNA extraction.

This clone was seen a single time. Its specific antigen is unknown. Nothing much larger sits one base from this clone, and base qualities are not available. Unmatched junction bases come to 5, with V trimmed by 0 bases and J by 3 bases. Taken from the germline V gene, the CDR1 and CDR2 loops are SGHAT and FQNNGV. The CDR3 runs 15 amino acids, cysteine and phenylalanine included. The CDR3 DNA has 45 bases and is translated from base 1. The immunoSEQ Assay, a bias-controlled multiplex PCR, was used to amplify TCRbeta CDR3 regions from genomic DNA. Processing in the source paper ran as follows. The number of nucleated cells in each sample was estimated from the amplification of reference gene primers within the assay. Sequence reads were collapsed and filtered to measure the absolute abundance of every unique TCRbeta CDR3 rearrangement. For each sample, productive Simpson clonality was calculated as the square root of Simpson's diversity index across productive rearrangements. The clones in this table, taken by TCRdb from immuneACCESS, are in-frame only. Not every clone is retained; where verified, under half of the shortfall comes from an unresolved V gene, and the cause of the rest is unknown. V, J and clone size are taken as reported in that table, and D and trimming were inferred from the DNA itself. This sample holds hundreds of thousands of clones; 85% to 90% were observed only once. Together, the top ten hold roughly 1.7% of the sample.

The chain is assembled from TRBV11-2 and TRBJ2-7; TRBD2 lines up with 7 middle nucleotides. Sequencing was carried out using PBMCs or T cells enriched from blood (not recorded which). The TCR originated in a man in his forties or fifties who had recovered from COVID-19. In nucleotide form, the sequence is TGTGCCAGCAGCTTAGATGCGGGAGTTGGCTACGAGCAGTACTTC. Its translation is CASSLDAGVGYEQYF.